The 10 T cell receptor beta chains below were found in one sample sequenced in a study of cytomegalovirus exposure and HLA in healthy donors. The PCR had 60 Vbeta and 13 Jbeta primers. The protocol was immunoSEQ multiplex PCR, while the TCRdb copy is restricted to in-frame clones and leaves out a portion. The table lists roughly 190,000 clones, about three quarters of them singletons. What was sequenced was PBMCs. The receptors here all came from a woman aged 30 to 39 in good health and CMV-seropositive.

CDR3 DNA sequence: TGTGCCTGGAGGGTCTGGGGCCAAGGAAGTGAAAAACTGTTTTTT. Amino acid sequence: CAWRVWGQGSEKLFF. This rearrangement joins TRBV30 to TRBJ1-4; the D gene is possibly TRBD1 (5 bases). The CDR3 is 15 residues long. V lost 3 bases and J 7 bases, leaving 18 bases between the germline ends. Germline-derived CDR1 and CDR2 are GTSNPN and SVGIG (reference sequence).

This clone was recorded a few times. The V call is TRBV6-5, the J call TRBJ1-1; 7 bases match TRBD1. The germline gives CDR1 MNHEY, CDR2 SVGAGI. V lost 2 bases, J lost 4 bases, and 7 bases stayed unmatched. The CDR3 extends over 15 amino acids. The CDR3 here is CASSYGDRASTEAFF. CDR3 in DNA: TGTGCCAGCAGTTACGGAGACAGGGCTAGCACTGAAGCTTTCTTT.

The CDR3 nucleotides are TGTGCCAGCAGGGACAGGGGAAACACCATATATTTT. Protein: CASRDRGNTIYF. The rearrangement uses TRBV6-1 and TRBJ1-3; 7 bases agree with TRBD1. This CDR3 contains 12 residues. Trimming cost V 6 bases and J 4 bases; bases outside gene matches: 0. Germline V gene sequence: CDR1 MNHNS, CDR2 SASEGT.

The chain carries TRBV14 and TRBJ2-3; TRBD2 matches 7 bases. Germline V CDR1 and CDR2: SGHDN, FVKESK. The CDR3 covers 17 residues. After removal of 3 bases from V and 1 base from J, the junction contained 10 bases not matched to a gene. The CDR3 sequence is CASSHLRTSAGTDTQYF. CDR3 in DNA: TGTGCCAGCAGCCACTTACGTACTAGCGCCGGCACAGATACGCAGTATTTT.

The J gene is TRBJ1-2, the V gene TRBV28, with TRBD1 matching 7 bases. V lost 6 bases and J lost 7; bases outside the gene matches: 14. Germline values: CDR1 MDHEN, CDR2 SYDVKM. The CDR3 contains 15 residues. The CDR3 protein is CASRVAGQSLSGYTF. The CDR3 bases are TGTGCCAGCAGGGTCGCGGGACAGTCACTAAGTGGCTACACCTTC.

The chain links TRBV4-2 to TRBJ2-5, with 11 bases that match TRBD2. From germline, CDR1 is LGHNA and CDR2 YNFKEQ. This CDR3 spans 16 amino acids. Unmatched junction bases numbered 6, after V lost 4 bases and J lost 2 bases. The DNA of the CDR3 is TGTGCCAGCAGCCTCCTAGCGGGAGGAGGGCAAGAGACCCAGTACTTC. Translation gives CASSLLAGGGQETQYF.

The gene calls are TRBV7-8 and TRBJ2-7; TRBD1 matches at 7 bases. Germline assignment: CDR1 SGHVS and CDR2 FQNEAQ. After removal of 6 bases from V and 0 bases from J, the junction contained 2 bases not matched to a gene. The CDR3 length is 13 residues. The CDR3 DNA reads TGTGCCAGCAGGGGACAGATCTCCTACGAGCAGTACTTC. Amino acid sequence: CASRGQISYEQYF.

The V call is TRBV11-2, the J call TRBJ2-3; maybe TRBD2 (6 bases). The CDR3 extends over 15 amino acids. The V end lost 5 bases, the J end lost 6 bases, and 18 bases lay between the germline ends. Germline CDR1 is SGHAT and CDR2 is FQNNGV. The CDR3 is CASSRPRGFTDTQYF. The CDR3 region has the DNA TGTGCCAGCAGCCGCCCCCGGGGGTTTACGGATACGCAGTATTTT.

This chain connects TRBV7-2 to TRBJ2-7; TRBD1 matches 9 bases. V shed 0 bases and J 6 bases; nucleotides not matched to a gene: 6. This CDR3 is 15 amino acids long. Germline-derived CDR1 and CDR2 are SGHTA and FQGNSA. The CDR3 nucleotides read TGTGCCAGCAGCTTAGCCACAGGGGGCGCGGGCGAGCAGTACTTC. This sequence encodes CASSLATGGAGEQYF.

This clone was seen only once. The chain joins TRBV6-6 to TRBJ2-7; 7 bases are shared with TRBD2. V shed 6 bases, J shed 1 base, and the junction held 3 bases outside the gene matches. The length of the CDR3 is 13 residues. Germline assignment: CDR1 MNHNY and CDR2 SVGAGI (reference sequence). The CDR3 DNA reads TGTGCCAGCAGACTCGGGGGGTCCTACGAGCAGTACTTC. Residues: CASRLGGSYEQYF.